This T cell receptor beta chain was profiled in a study of blood T cell repertoires in COVID-19. Study in general: The origin of the acute and convalescent COVID-19 samples was the United States, Italy and Spain. T cells, B-cell-depleted T cells, or PBMCs provided the cDNA or gDNA that served as material.

CDR3 length equals 15 residues. J gave up 6 bases and V 0 bases, and 3 bases lay outside the gene matches. Germline CDR1 reads SGDLS; CDR2 reads YYNGEE. Authors' data handling: Estimation of nucleated cell counts relied on the amplification of reference gene primers. Profiled with immunoSEQ multiplex PCR; TCRdb holds only in-frame clones, not every one. The V and J calls and the clone size are those of that table, but D and trimming were determined from the DNA. The table shows hundreds of thousands of clones, with 86% occurring only once. This clone was seen once. J is TRBJ2-7 and V is TRBV9; 13 nucleotides agree with TRBD2. The sequenced material came from peripheral blood. The clonotype comes from a woman aged 25 to 39 with active or convalescent COVID-19. The CDR3 loop reads CASSVELAGGAEQYF. The CDR3 nucleotides are TGTGCCAGCAGCGTAGAACTAGCGGGAGGGGCCGAGCAGTACTTC.